This T cell receptor (beta chain) derives from a study of human T cells and chemical hapten exposure. As for the study in general: Small pooled library volume differences chiefly drove per-sample TCR yield variation.

Individual cDNA molecules each carried unique molecular identifiers attached by the library. TCRdb called the 5' RACE reads again in MiXCR, with one record for every CDR3 protein. The sample holds about 81,000 distinct CDR3 sequences, roughly 15% seen once. This CDR3 spans 14 amino acids. Germline CDR1 and CDR2: SGHTA and FQGNSA. The V and J ends lost 2 bases and 8 bases respectively, with 15 bases between them. Total RNA was isolated from whole blood that had not been fractionated. This chain joins TRBV7-2 and TRBJ1-2, with D perhaps TRBD1 (5 bases). This TCR derives from a female donor in good health. The CDR3 nucleotides are TGTGCCAGCAGCTTAATACCGGGGGACGGCGGCTACACCTTC. Amino acid sequence: CASSLIPGDGGYTF. The full variable domain, its missing parts supplied by reference TRBV7-2 and TRBJ1-2, is GAGVSQSPSNKVTEKGKDVELRCDPISGHTALYWYRQSLGQGLEFLIYFQGNSAPDKSGLPSDRFSAERTGGSVSTLTIQRTQQEDSAVYLCASSLIPGDGGYTFGSGTRLTVV.